This TCR beta chain was found in a study of T cells after yellow fever vaccination. General study results and limits: Only a small proportion of the clonotypes turned up in both the CD4 and the CD8 compartments, likely arising from convergent recombination. Abundant bulk-population clonotypes could contaminate the FACS-sorted repertoires.

Germline-derived CDR1 and CDR2 are SGHRS and YFSETQ. The CDR3 is made up of 15 amino acids. V shed 4 bases and J 8 bases; nucleotides not matched to a gene: 8. This clonotype was seen only a few times. Its cognate antigen is unknown. TCRdb re-derived calls from the 5' RACE reads in MiXCR, one entry per CDR3 protein. The sample includes 450,000 to 650,000 distinct CDR3 sequences, around a fifth seen only once; the top ten take about a sixth. This clonotype was sampled from a young man who received the YFV17D yellow fever vaccine. The chain has TRBV5-1 and TRBJ1-4; 10 nucleotides align to TRBD1. Sequenced material: PBMCs, taken roughly 20 days after the first yellow fever vaccination. CDR3 protein: CASSPTTGGSEKLFF. The CDR3 DNA follows: TGCGCCAGCAGCCCCACGACAGGGGGCAGCGAAAAACTGTTTTTT.